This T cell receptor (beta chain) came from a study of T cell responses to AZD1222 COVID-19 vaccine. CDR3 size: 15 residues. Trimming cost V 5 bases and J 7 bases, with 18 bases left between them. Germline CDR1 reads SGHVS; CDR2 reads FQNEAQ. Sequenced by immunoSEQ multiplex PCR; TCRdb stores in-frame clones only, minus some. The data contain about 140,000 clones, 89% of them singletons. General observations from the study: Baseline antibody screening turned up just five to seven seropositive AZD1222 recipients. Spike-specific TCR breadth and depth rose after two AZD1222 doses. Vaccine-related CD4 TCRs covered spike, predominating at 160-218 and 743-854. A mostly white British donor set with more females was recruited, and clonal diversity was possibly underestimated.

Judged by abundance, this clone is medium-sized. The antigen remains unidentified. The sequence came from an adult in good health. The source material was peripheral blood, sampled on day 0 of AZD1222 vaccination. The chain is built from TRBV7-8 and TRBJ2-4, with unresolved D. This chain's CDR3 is CASSPYQGPSNIQYF. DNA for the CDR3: TGTGCCAGCAGCCCGTACCAAGGCCCGAGTAACATTCAGTACTTC.